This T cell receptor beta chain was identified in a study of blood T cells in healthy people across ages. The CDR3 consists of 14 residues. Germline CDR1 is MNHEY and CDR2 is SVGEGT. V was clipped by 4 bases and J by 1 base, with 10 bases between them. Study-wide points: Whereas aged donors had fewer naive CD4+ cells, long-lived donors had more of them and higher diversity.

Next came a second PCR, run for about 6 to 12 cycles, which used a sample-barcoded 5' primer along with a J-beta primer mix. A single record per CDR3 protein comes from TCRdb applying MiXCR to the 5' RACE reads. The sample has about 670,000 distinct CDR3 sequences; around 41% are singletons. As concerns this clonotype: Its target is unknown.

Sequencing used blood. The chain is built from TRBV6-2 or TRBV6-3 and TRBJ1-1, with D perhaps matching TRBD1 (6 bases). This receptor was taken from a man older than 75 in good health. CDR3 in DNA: TGTGCCAGCAGTTCAGGACAGACGAACACTGAAGCTTTCTTT. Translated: CASSSGQTNTEAFF.